This T cell receptor (beta chain) was retrieved from a study of beta chain features in type 1 diabetes. Overall study context: Regarding age, gender and cell yields, patients proved similar to healthy donors.

This clone showed up just a few times. cDNA synthesis used the whole RNA isolate, giving expressed TCRB sequences. The table came from immunoSEQ multiplex PCR; TCRdb's copy has only in-frame clones and leaves some out. This sample yields over 40,000 clones, of which around 50% are seen a single time; 2% to 2.5% belongs to the top ten. Germline-derived CDR1 and CDR2 are SQVTM and ANQGSEA. The ends lost 4 bases at V and 7 bases at J; junction bases unmatched: 8. The length of the CDR3 is 14 residues. This receptor was identified in a woman between 18 and 30 years old in good health. Source material: Tregs from blood. The chain joins TRBV29-1 to TRBJ2-1; 9 bases are a match to TRBD1. The DNA for the CDR3 is TGCAGCGTTGTAATACAGGGGGCAGCTAATGAGCAGTTCTTC. Translated, it gives CSVVIQGAANEQFF.